These T cell receptor beta chains were read from a single sample in a study of CXCR3-negative and CXCR3-positive naive CD8 T cells. TCRdb re-called the 5' RACE reads; every CDR3 protein appears as one record, without DNA. The sample yields 46,000 or so distinct CDR3 sequences, of which the top ten take up approximately 2.3%. Sequenced input: naive CXCR3- CD8+ T cells from blood. The receptor set was obtained from a human donor in good health. Some clones in this sample may be carry-over from other donors' samples. Both conserved end residues are part of each CDR3. The size of a clone is reported for some rows only, either as once, few or many, or as a class for expanded clones.

clone size	V gene	J gene	CDR3 protein
-	TRBV5-1	TRBJ1-1	CASSSSFPLNTEAFF
-	TRBV2	TRBJ2-7	CASSEGLVGYEQYF
-	TRBV6-6	TRBJ1-4	CASRETGSTNEKLFF
-	TRBV7-2	TRBJ2-3	CASSSPWAGTEPDTQYF
-	TRBV12-3/TRBV12-4	TRBJ1-2	CASSLGASYGYTF
-	TRBV29-1	TRBJ2-5	CSVEPGQEETQYF
-	TRBV16	TRBJ1-1	CASSQDPEAFF
-	TRBV7-9	TRBJ1-2	CASSLGAGAGGYTF
-	TRBV28	TRBJ2-7	CASSETGIGEQYF
-	TRBV12-3/TRBV12-4	TRBJ2-3	CASSLSSGGTNTQYF
-	TRBV29-1	TRBJ2-3	CSVEDPTSGGDTQYF
-	TRBV29-1	TRBJ2-7	CSVERGQNYEQYF
-	TRBV10-3	TRBJ1-1	CAIRDRGRDTEAFF
-	TRBV4-1	TRBJ2-1	CASSLGLAGGLSYNEQFF
-	TRBV7-2	TRBJ2-1	CASSLEGGWGDEQFF
-	TRBV4-1	TRBJ2-1	CASSPRTSGGQGEQFF
-	TRBV29-1	TRBJ1-3	CSVEHQGTSGNTIYF
-	TRBV28	TRBJ2-5	CASSTEDRGETQYF
-	TRBV7-3	TRBJ2-1	CASSPIQSSYNEQFF
-	TRBV28	TRBJ1-2	CASTDPGTGVSYGYTF
-	TRBV29-1	TRBJ1-2	CSVEGTGGGYGYTF
-	TRBV3-1	TRBJ2-1	CASSQEELAGYNEQFF
-	TRBV15	TRBJ1-4	CATSRDGPGQITNEKLFF
-	TRBV5-1	TRBJ2-7	CASSLTSTGSSYEQYF
-	TRBV10-3	TRBJ1-1	CAISEDTPNTEAFF
-	TRBV6-5	TRBJ2-1	CASSYSRGGTEQFF
-	TRBV5-1	TRBJ2-5	CASSLAPDGETQYF
-	TRBV12-3/TRBV12-4	TRBJ2-3	CASTTIGADTQYF
-	TRBV20-1	TRBJ2-7	CSARADYEQYF
-	TRBV7-2	TRBJ1-1	CASSSIDRAGIGAFF
-	TRBV27	TRBJ2-7	CASSLTDSSYEQYF
-	TRBV5-1	TRBJ2-7	CASSSGTGGDEQYF
-	TRBV7-9	TRBJ2-5	CASSLVRGYQETQYF
-	TRBV9	TRBJ2-3	CASSVAGYLLDTQYF
-	TRBV30	TRBJ2-7	CAWSVQGAYEQYF
-	TRBV20-1	TRBJ2-7	CSARVLTDTYEQYF
-	TRBV20-1	TRBJ2-1	CSAEDDGGNEQFF
-	TRBV20-1	TRBJ2-3	CSARDLQSHTDTQYF
-	TRBV20-1	TRBJ2-7	CSARDDRLSSYEQYF
-	TRBV2	TRBJ2-7	CASSVGVLGSEEQYF
-	TRBV29-1	TRBJ2-5	CSVIPYLAEETQYF
-	TRBV7-9	TRBJ2-7	CASSFPPSGPPSYEQYF
-	TRBV27	TRBJ2-1	CASSLIPGTLYNEQFF
medium-sized	TRBV29-1	TRBJ2-1	CSVPGGARNEQFF